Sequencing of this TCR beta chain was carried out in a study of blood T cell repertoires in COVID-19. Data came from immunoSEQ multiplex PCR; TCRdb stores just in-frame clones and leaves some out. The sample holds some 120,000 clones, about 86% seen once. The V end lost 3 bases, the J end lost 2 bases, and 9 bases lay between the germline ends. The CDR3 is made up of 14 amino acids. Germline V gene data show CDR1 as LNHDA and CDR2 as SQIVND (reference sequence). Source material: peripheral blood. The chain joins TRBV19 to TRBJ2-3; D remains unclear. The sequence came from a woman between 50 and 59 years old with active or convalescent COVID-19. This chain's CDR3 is CASSMRRFTDTQYF. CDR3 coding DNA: TGTGCCAGTAGTATGCGCAGGTTCACAGATACGCAGTATTTT. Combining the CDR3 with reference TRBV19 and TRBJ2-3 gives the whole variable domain DGGITQSPKYLFRKEGQNVTLSCEQNLNHDAMYWYRQDPGQGLRLIYYSQIVNDFQKGDIAEGYSVSREKKESFPLTVTSAQKNPTAFYLCASSMRRFTDTQYFGPGTRLTVL.